Included here is one TCR beta chain sequence, with context. The target antigen is unknown. The data were taken from a study of shared clonotypes between healthy human individuals. Background on the study: The donor group consisted of two women and a few men, aged 18 to 49. Broader study findings: Sorted-subset sequencing was shown by rarefaction to be incomplete despite large depth.

Deep level was the assay's run setting. It was across several immunoSEQ plates that each subset's genomic DNA was evenly split. Profiled with immunoSEQ multiplex PCR; TCRdb holds only in-frame clones, not every one. The table has some 2 million clones, approximately 94% seen once. CD8 cells regarded as naive lacked CD45RO, were positively chosen for CCR7, and omitted terminally differentiated effector memory CD45RA+ cells. V was clipped by 6 bases and J by 6 bases, with 20 bases between them. The CDR3 is 15 amino acids. CDR1 is MNHEY and CDR2 is SVGAGI in the germline V gene. The V and J genes are TRBV6-5 and TRBJ1-2; D remains unclear. This receptor was taken from a man aged 18 to 29 in good health. Material for sequencing was naive CD8+ T cells sorted from blood. In DNA form, the CDR3 reads TGTGCCAGCAGCCTGGCCAGGACCATGATGGATGGCTACACCTTC. Encoded protein: CASSLARTMMDGYTF.